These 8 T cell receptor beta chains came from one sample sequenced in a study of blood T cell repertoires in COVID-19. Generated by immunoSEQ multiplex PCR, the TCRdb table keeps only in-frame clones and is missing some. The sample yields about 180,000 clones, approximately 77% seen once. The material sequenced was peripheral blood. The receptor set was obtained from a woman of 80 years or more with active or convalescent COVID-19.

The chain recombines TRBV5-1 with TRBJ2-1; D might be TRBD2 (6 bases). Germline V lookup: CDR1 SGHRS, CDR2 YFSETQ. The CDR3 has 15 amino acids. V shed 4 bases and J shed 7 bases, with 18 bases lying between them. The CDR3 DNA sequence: TGCGCCAGCAGCGATCCGGGACGGGCGGGGAATGAGCAGTTCTTC. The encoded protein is CASSDPGRAGNEQFF.

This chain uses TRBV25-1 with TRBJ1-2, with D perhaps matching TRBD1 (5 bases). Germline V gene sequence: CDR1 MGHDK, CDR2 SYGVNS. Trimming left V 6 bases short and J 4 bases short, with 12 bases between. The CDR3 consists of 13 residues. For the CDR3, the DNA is TGTGCCAGCAGCGGGGGGGGATTCTATGGCTACACCTTC. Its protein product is CASSGGGFYGYTF.

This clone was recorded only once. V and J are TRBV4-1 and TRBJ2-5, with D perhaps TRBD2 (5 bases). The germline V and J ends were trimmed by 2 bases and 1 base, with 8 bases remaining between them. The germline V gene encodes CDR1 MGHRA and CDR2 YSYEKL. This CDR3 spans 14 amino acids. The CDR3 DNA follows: TGCGCCAGCAGCCAACGCCGGGGCCAAGAGACCCAGTACTTC. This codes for CASSQRRGQETQYF.

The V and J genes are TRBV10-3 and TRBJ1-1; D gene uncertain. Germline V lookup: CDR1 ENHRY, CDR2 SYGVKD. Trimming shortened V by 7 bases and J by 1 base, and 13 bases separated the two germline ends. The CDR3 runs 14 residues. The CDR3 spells CAITETAGNTEAFF. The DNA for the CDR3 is TGTGCCATCACGGAGACGGCTGGGAACACTGAAGCTTTCTTT.

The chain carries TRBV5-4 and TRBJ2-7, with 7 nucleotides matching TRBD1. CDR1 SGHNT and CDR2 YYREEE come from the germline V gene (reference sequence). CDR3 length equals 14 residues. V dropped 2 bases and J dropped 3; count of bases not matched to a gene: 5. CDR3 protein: CASSLPGTVYEQYF. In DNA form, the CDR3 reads TGTGCCAGCAGCTTACCCGGGACAGTCTACGAGCAGTACTTC. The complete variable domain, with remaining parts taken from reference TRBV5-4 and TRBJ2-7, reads ETGVTQSPTHLIKTRGQQVTLRCSSQSGHNTVSWYQQALGQGPQFIFQYYREEENGRGNFPPRFSGLQFPNYSSELNVNALELDDSALYLCASSLPGTVYEQYFGPGTRLTVT.

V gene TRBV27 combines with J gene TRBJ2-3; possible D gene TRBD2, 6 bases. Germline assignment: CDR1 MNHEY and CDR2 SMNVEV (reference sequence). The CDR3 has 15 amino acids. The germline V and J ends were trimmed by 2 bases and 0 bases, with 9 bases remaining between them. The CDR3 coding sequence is TGTGCCAGCAGTTTAGGGAGGCCTAGCACAGATACGCAGTATTTT. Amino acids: CASSLGRPSTDTQYF.

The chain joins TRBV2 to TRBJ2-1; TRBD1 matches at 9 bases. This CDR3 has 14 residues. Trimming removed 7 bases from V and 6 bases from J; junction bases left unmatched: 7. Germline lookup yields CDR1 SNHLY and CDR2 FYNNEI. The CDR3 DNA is TGTGCCAGCACATTGACAGGGGGAGGCAATGAGCAGTTCTTC. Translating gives CASTLTGGGNEQFF.

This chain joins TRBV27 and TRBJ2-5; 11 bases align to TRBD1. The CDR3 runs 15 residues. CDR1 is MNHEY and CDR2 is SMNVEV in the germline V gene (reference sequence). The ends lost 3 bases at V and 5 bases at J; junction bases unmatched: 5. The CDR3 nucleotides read TGTGCCAGCAGTTTCGGACAGGGGGCGACTGAGACCCAGTACTTC. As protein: CASSFGQGATETQYF.